This T cell receptor beta chain comes out of a study of early T cells in non-severe SARS-CoV-2 infection. Study-level information: Bulk RNA taken from unsorted whole blood was sequenced, leaving chains unpaired.

General study points: Matching against VDJdb likely underestimated virus-specific expansions, favoring anti-spike CD8.

MiXCR, run by TCRdb on the 5' RACE reads, gives a single entry per CDR3 protein. The profile covers 35,000 to 45,000 distinct CDR3 sequences, with roughly an eighth appearing a single time and roughly 15% taken by the ten largest. The germline V gene has CDR1 SGHNT and CDR2 YYREEE (reference sequence). Trimming removed 3 bases at V and 1 base at J, with 7 bases between. The CDR3 runs to 13 residues. This clonotype appeared many times. What it binds is not known. The chain is built from TRBV5-4 and TRBJ1-1, with unresolved D. This receptor was taken from an adult who was a healthcare worker with PCR-confirmed SARS-CoV-2 infection or an uninfected control (not recorded which). Sequenced sample: whole blood. CDR3 loop: CASSYLQNTEAFF. The CDR3 DNA reads as TGTGCCAGCAGCTACCTACAGAACACTGAAGCTTTCTTT.